The next 3 T cell receptor beta chains were all read from a single sample in a study of beta chain features in type 1 diabetes. The whole isolated RNA underwent reverse transcription, so sequencing captured expressed TCRB transcripts. Profiled with immunoSEQ multiplex PCR; TCRdb holds only in-frame clones, not every one. Of just under 150,000 clones listed, more than 9% are singletons. The sample was naive CD4+ T cells from blood. Receptor source: a man between 18 and 35 years old in good health.

The V call is TRBV23-1, the J call TRBJ2-2; D may be TRBD2 (5 bases). TRBV23-1 is placed among ORFs of uncertain function. The CDR3 contains 12 residues. Trimming removed 7 bases from V and 2 bases from J, with 5 bases in between. This CDR3 is CASTGNTGELFF. In DNA, the CDR3 is TGCGCCAGCACGGGAAACACCGGGGAGCTGTTTTTT.

The V call is TRBV19, the J call TRBJ2-3; D is unclear. V dropped 3 bases and J dropped 1 base, with 11 bases sitting between them. CDR3 length: 15 residues. Germline CDR1 reads LNHDA; CDR2 reads SQIVND (reference sequence). The CDR3 region has the DNA TGTGCCAGTAGTATGAGGTTAATAGGCACAGATACGCAGTATTTT. It codes for CASSMRLIGTDTQYF.

The table lists this clone with a few counts. V and J are TRBV5-5 and TRBJ2-7; the match to TRBD2 covers 7 bases. This CDR3 contains 15 residues. The germline CDR1 and CDR2 sequences are SGHKS and YYEKEE (reference sequence). V shed 0 bases, J shed 1 base, and the junction held 4 bases outside the gene matches. CDR3 region: CASSLVRGGSYEQYF. In DNA, the CDR3 is TGTGCCAGCAGCTTGGTCCGGGGAGGGTCCTACGAGCAGTACTTC.